This is a list of T cell receptor beta chains from one sample in a study of blood T cell repertoires in COVID-19. Libraries were prepared by immunoSEQ multiplex PCR; TCRdb keeps only in-frame clonotypes and omits some of them. Of about 210,000 clones detected, around four fifths appear once; the ten largest clones hold 0.95%. The sample consisted of peripheral blood. These receptors all come from a man aged 60 to 69 with COVID-19, enrolled during active disease. Each CDR3 is given without its conserved first and last residue.

j_call,v_call,cdr3_aa
TRBJ2-2,TRBV18,ASSSGSEVGELF
TRBJ1-1,TRBV11-2,ASSLVTGPTEAF
TRBJ2-1,TRBV27,ASSLGAAREQF
TRBJ2-5,TRBV5-4,ASSPESGSQETQY
TRBJ1-6,TRBV11-2,ASSLGGNNSPLH
TRBJ2-2,TRBV10-3,AIKSGSTGELF
TRBJ1-1,TRBV2,ASRLQVTEMNTEAF
TRBJ1-2,TRBV5-1,ASSGMDRAGYGYT
TRBJ2-5,TRBV5-1,ASSLRRGERHQETQY
TRBJ2-5,TRBV7-9,ASSLETGRQETQY
TRBJ2-1,TRBV6-5,ASSYHPTRAGNEQF
TRBJ1-2,TRBV19,ASRQSYGYT
TRBJ2-6,TRBV4-1,ASGGIGANVLT
TRBJ1-1,TRBV12-5,ASGLRVANTEAF
TRBJ2-2,TRBV4-1,ASRRDSANTGELF
TRBJ2-7,TRBV6-2/TRBV6-3,ASSYREKTYEQY
TRBJ1-1,TRBV4-3,ASSQEILDRLGKDTEAF
TRBJ2-3,TRBV19,ASGGQDFTDTQY
TRBJ2-6,TRBV3-1/TRBV3-2,ASSPRDTRSGANVLT
TRBJ1-5,TRBV18,ASSPDRQGQPQH
TRBJ2-7,TRBV6-6,ASSPPGLAGEGQY
TRBJ2-1,TRBV10-1,ASSEASGRKGQF
TRBJ1-1,TRBV6-5,ASRDPGQGVQAF
TRBJ1-3,TRBV5-1,ASSWGQGGGNTIY
TRBJ1-2,TRBV28,ASSGNRGLYGYT
TRBJ2-1,TRBV15,ATSRDSQGYNEQF
TRBJ2-1,TRBV6-6,ASSPQGLSYNEQF
TRBJ1-2,TRBV19,ASSRQGNYGYT
TRBJ1-1,TRBV6-5,ASSPLQGVDTEAF
TRBJ1-1,TRBV6-5,ASSLQTNTEAF
TRBJ2-5,TRBV6-1,ASSERGGKETQY